A single sample is the source of the 24 T cell receptor beta chains below, sequenced in a study of molecular identifiers for immune sequencing clone quantification. TCRdb fed the PCR reads into MiXCR, producing one record per CDR3 protein. The sample contains about 640,000 distinct CDR3 sequences, nearly 20% of which appear only once. What was sequenced was naive CD8+ T cells from blood, with Jurkat cell RNA spiked in. Noted subset: FACS-sorted CD8+CD4-CCR7+CD45RA+ naive T cells. The receptors stem from a human donor in good health. Some libraries in this study had Jurkat cell RNA spiked in.

On this clonotype: Just one base apart from a much larger clone, this may be a read error. It is likely a read error, because the conserved phenylalanine at the end of the CDR3 is missing. J is TRBJ2-7 and V is TRBV4-2; D not resolved. The CDR3 is 13 amino acids. Deletions cut 0 bases from V and 2 bases from J, with 5 bases between. Per the germline V gene, CDR1 is LGHNA and CDR2 is YNFKEQ. The CDR3 loop is CASSQDFAYEQYL. The DNA for the CDR3 is TGTGCCAGCAGCCAAGATTTCGCCTACGAGCAGTACCTC.

The chain employs TRBV4-3 and TRBJ2-1; D uncertain. Germline V lookup: CDR1 LGHNA, CDR2 YSLEER. Trimming removed 0 bases from V and 0 bases from J, with 12 bases in between. The CDR3 contains 17 residues. In DNA form, the CDR3 reads TGCGCCAGCAGCCAAGAAGGTTGGGATAGCTCCTACAATGAGCAGTTCTTC. Translation: CASSQEGWDSSYNEQFF.

On this clonotype itself: A single base separates this from a much larger clone, so it may be a read error. J is TRBJ2-7 and V is TRBV19, with 9 bases matching TRBD1. The CDR3 has 14 residues. Germline V lookup: CDR1 LNHDA, CDR2 SQIVND (reference sequence). In nucleotides, the CDR3 is TGTGCCAATAGTGGGACAGGGATTCCCCACGAGCAGTACTTC. Its protein is CANSGTGIPHEQYF.

This clonotype was detected only a few times. An end of the junction differs from the germline gene, which may be a read error. The rearrangement links TRBV12-3 or TRBV12-4 to TRBJ1-1; D is unclear. This CDR3 is built from 15 residues. CDR3 amino acids: CTSSWGDGLNTEAFF. CDR3 coding DNA: TGTACCAGCAGTTGGGGTGACGGGTTGAACACTGAAGCTTTCTTT.

This clonotype was observed a few times. Since a much larger clone is just one base distant, this may be a read error. V usage is TRBV7-2 and J usage is TRBJ2-7; 7 bases map to TRBD2. The V gene end was trimmed by 8 bases and the J gene end by 2 bases; junction bases not matched to a gene: 21. The CDR3 is 18 residues long. Germline V gene sequence: CDR1 SGHTA, CDR2 FQGNSA. The CDR3 nucleotides are TGTGCCAGCCGGTCCGGGTTGGGGGGGTCGCAGGGCCCCTACGAGCAGTACTTC. Amino acid sequence: CASRSGLGGSQGPYEQYF.

This clonotype was recorded a few times. The gene calls are TRBV11-2 and TRBJ1-1; D call uncertain. CDR3 size: 12 residues. Per germline, CDR1 SGHAT and CDR2 FQNNGV. Between the trimmed V and J ends, which lost 2 bases and 9 bases, there was a span of 10 bases. The CDR3 DNA sequence: TGTGCCAGCAGCTTATGGGGAGAAAAAGCTTTCTTT. Encoded protein: CASSLWGEKAFF.

Comments on this clonotype: It may be a read error: a sequence one base away is much more abundant. V usage is TRBV12-3 or TRBV12-4 and J usage is TRBJ1-1; 12 nucleotides match TRBD1. The CDR3 runs 14 residues. CDR3 amino acids: CASLWGTGGTGAFF. The CDR3 bases are TGTGCCAGCTTATGGGGGACAGGGGGCACTGGAGCTTTCTTT.

A few counts support this clonotype. The chain joins TRBV19 to TRBJ2-3; possibly TRBD1 or TRBD2 for D (5 bases each). This CDR3 has 15 amino acids. V lost 11 bases to trimming and J lost 1 base, with 19 bases between them. Germline lookup yields CDR1 LNHDA and CDR2 SQIVND (reference sequence). CDR3 sequence reads: CASSGAPQGTDTQYF. The CDR3, as DNA: TGTGCCTCTTCCGGGGCTCCACAGGGCACAGATACGCAGTATTTT.

Only a few counts were recorded for this clonotype. J is TRBJ1-4 and V is TRBV12-3 or TRBV12-4; D ambiguous. The CDR3 has 12 residues. Trimming took 3 bases from V and 14 from J, leaving 13 bases between them. CDR3 sequence: CASSFSGEVLFF. The CDR3 region has the DNA TGTGCCAGCAGTTTTTCTGGGGAAGTGCTGTTTTTT.

In this sample, this clonotype turned up many times. The genes are TRBV5-1 and TRBJ1-1; no clear D gene. The CDR3 totals 15 residues. V lost 5 bases, J lost 4 bases, and 18 bases lay in between. Germline CDR1 reads SGHRS; CDR2 reads YFSETQ. The CDR3 here is CASRAWGSGGTEAFF. DNA for the CDR3: TGCGCCAGCAGAGCTTGGGGATCAGGTGGCACTGAAGCTTTCTTT.

The chain links TRBV7-2 to TRBJ2-7, with D perhaps matching TRBD2 (5 bases). The length of the CDR3 is 14 residues. Trimming pared 2 bases from V and 0 bases from J, leaving 8 bases between. The germline gives CDR1 SGHTA, CDR2 FQGNSA. The CDR3 DNA reads as TGTGCCAGCAGCTTAAGCGGCGACTCCTACGAGCAGTACTTC. It specifies CASSLSGDSYEQYF.

This clonotype was counted at least ten times. The V gene is TRBV9, the J gene TRBJ2-3, with TRBD1 identical over 10 bases. CDR3 length: 16 residues. CDR1 is SGDLS and CDR2 is YYNGEE in the germline V gene. With 4 bases clipped from V and 3 bases from J, the junction kept 8 bases outside the gene matches. This CDR3 is CASSTGGDRGTDTQYF. CDR3 nucleotides: TGTGCCAGCAGCACCGGCGGGGACAGGGGTACAGATACGCAGTATTTT.

This clonotype was seen ten or more times. The chain uses TRBV20-1 and TRBJ2-5; a possible D gene is TRBD2 (5 bases). The CDR3 has 16 amino acids. Germline V gene lookup returns CDR1 DFQATT and CDR2 SNEGSKA (reference sequence). V gave up 2 bases and J gave up 1 base, with 17 bases separating them. The CDR3 is CSARLEGFSPQETQYF. The CDR3 DNA is TGCAGTGCTAGACTCGAGGGCTTTTCCCCCCAAGAGACCCAGTACTTC.

J is TRBJ2-3 and V is TRBV5-4, with a possible D match to TRBD2 (6 bases). CDR3 length: 18 residues. Germline CDR1 reads SGHNT; CDR2 reads YYREEE (reference sequence). Trimming shortened V by 4 bases and J by 1 base, and 22 bases separated the two germline ends. The CDR3 protein is CASSPDFGGQSRTDTQYF. CDR3 bases: TGTGCCAGCAGCCCCGACTTTGGAGGGCAAAGTCGCACAGATACGCAGTATTTT.

This clonotype was counted at least ten times. The V gene is TRBV19, the J gene TRBJ1-5; D perhaps matches TRBD1 (6 bases). The CDR3 spans 15 residues. V was pared by 7 bases and J by 5 bases, with 18 bases between. The germline gives CDR1 LNHDA, CDR2 SQIVND (reference sequence). In DNA, the CDR3 is TGTGCCAGTACGGGGATGTACAGGGATTATCAGCCCCAGCATTTT. Amino acid sequence: CASTGMYRDYQPQHF. Full variable domain (outside the CDR3, taken from reference TRBV19 and TRBJ1-5): DGGITQSPKYLFRKEGQNVTLSCEQNLNHDAMYWYRQDPGQGLRLIYYSQIVNDFQKGDIAEGYSVSREKKESFPLTVTSAQKNPTAFYLCASTGMYRDYQPQHFGDGTRLSIL.

The chain recombines TRBV20-1 with TRBJ2-7, with TRBD1 as a possible D gene (5 bases). V lost 3 bases, J lost 2 bases, and 11 bases lay in between. Per germline, CDR1 DFQATT and CDR2 SNEGSKA (reference sequence). CDR3 length: 13 amino acids. This CDR3 reads CSARKDRTYEQYF. Written as DNA, the CDR3 is TGCAGTGCTAGGAAAGACAGAACCTACGAGCAGTACTTC.

This clonotype was seen at least ten times. The chain employs TRBV9 and TRBJ2-7; perhaps TRBD1 as D (6 bases). Germline CDR1 and CDR2: SGDLS and YYNGEE. V shed 3 bases and J shed 4 bases, with 14 bases lying between them. This CDR3 has 14 residues. DNA for the CDR3: TGTGCCAGCAGCGCTGGGGGCGCCTCATACGAGCAGTACTTC. Translating gives CASSAGGASYEQYF.

This clonotype was observed at least ten times. The chain recombines TRBV29-1 with TRBJ2-7, with D uncertain. This CDR3 has 13 amino acids. Trimming left V 1 base short and J 1 base short, with 8 bases between. Germline CDR1 SQVTM, CDR2 ANQGSEA. As DNA, the CDR3 is TGCAGCGTTGAAGGGTCTAGATCCTACGAGCAGTACTTC. Translating gives CSVEGSRSYEQYF.

A word on this clonotype: Possible read error: a much larger clone is one base away. The chain joins TRBV6-2 or TRBV6-3 to TRBJ2-5, with 10 bases lining up with TRBD1. This CDR3 spans 15 amino acids. Germline CDR1 and CDR2: MNHEY and SVGEGT. CDR3 in amino acids: CASRSDRGRGETRYF. The DNA of the CDR3 is TGTGCCAGCAGAAGTGACAGGGGGCGCGGAGAGACCCGGTACTTC.

This clonotype appeared many times. The CDR3 DNA sequence: TGTGCCAGCAGCTCCAAACAATACGGGGTATATGAGCAGTTCTTC. Protein: CASSSKQYGVYEQFF. The rearrangement uses TRBV5-6 and TRBJ2-1, with D perhaps matching TRBD2 (5 bases). The germline CDR1 and CDR2 sequences are SGHDT and YYEEEE. V gave up 3 bases and J gave up 8 bases, with 18 bases separating them. The CDR3 runs to 15 residues.

This clonotype showed up many times. This chain uses TRBV20-1 with TRBJ2-5; D might be TRBD1 (6 bases). The germline gives CDR1 DFQATT, CDR2 SNEGSKA (reference sequence). Trimming removed 0 bases from V and 10 bases from J, with 21 bases in between. The CDR3 is 15 amino acids. DNA for the CDR3: TGCAGTGCTAGAGATTACAGGGTCCCGCCTCTTGTCCAGTACTTC. This codes for CSARDYRVPPLVQYF.

This clonotype was found many times. The genes are TRBV6-2 or TRBV6-3 and TRBJ2-1; D may be TRBD2 (5 bases). Germline assignment: CDR1 MNHEY and CDR2 SVGEGT. The V end was cut by 8 bases, the J end by 7 bases, with 12 bases between. CDR3 length equals 12 residues. CDR3 nucleotide sequence: TGTGCCAGCGGGAGTTTAGCAAATGAGCAGTTCTTC. It yields the protein CASGSLANEQFF.

This clonotype was counted between two and nine times. The chain combines TRBV24-1 with TRBJ2-7; D unclear. This CDR3 comprises 13 residues. Trimming shortened V by 7 bases and J by 4 bases, and 13 bases separated the two germline ends. Germline CDR1 KGHDR, CDR2 SFDVKD. The CDR3: CATRDPLGYEQYF. The CDR3 region has the DNA TGTGCCACCAGGGATCCCCTTGGGTACGAGCAGTACTTC.

In its sample, this clonotype was seen many times. V and J are TRBV7-9 and TRBJ2-6, with TRBD1 matching over 7 bases. CDR1 SEHNR and CDR2 FQNEAQ come from the germline V gene (reference sequence). Germline trimming cut 3 bases from V and 2 bases from J; bases unmatched to any gene: 7. CDR3 length equals 17 residues. CDR3 residues: CASSFLDRLPGANVLTF. In nucleotides, the CDR3 is TGTGCCAGCAGCTTCTTGGACAGGCTCCCTGGGGCCAACGTCCTGACTTTC.